This T cell receptor beta chain came from a study of blood T cells in healthy people across ages. In this sample, this clonotype turned up a few times. Germline CDR1 MNHNY, CDR2 SVGAGI (reference sequence). CDR3 size: 14 residues. Deletions cut 5 bases from V and 9 bases from J, with 18 bases between. PCR was performed a second time for about 7 to 11 cycles using a sample-barcoded 5' primer and a J-beta primer mix. Every molecule of cDNA carried a tag from a template-switch adaptor with 12 random nucleotides. TCRdb re-analysed the 5' RACE reads in MiXCR, keeping a single row per CDR3 protein. The data hold roughly 2 million distinct CDR3 sequences, with around half observed a single time.

The V gene is TRBV6-6, the J gene TRBJ2-3; D possibly matches TRBD1 or TRBD2 (5 bases each). The source of this sequence is a woman aged 40 to 50 in good health. Specimen: blood. CDR3 nucleotide sequence: TGTGCCAGCAGTATACTCCGCCGGGACGCCACGCAGTATTTT. Residues: CASSILRRDATQYF.